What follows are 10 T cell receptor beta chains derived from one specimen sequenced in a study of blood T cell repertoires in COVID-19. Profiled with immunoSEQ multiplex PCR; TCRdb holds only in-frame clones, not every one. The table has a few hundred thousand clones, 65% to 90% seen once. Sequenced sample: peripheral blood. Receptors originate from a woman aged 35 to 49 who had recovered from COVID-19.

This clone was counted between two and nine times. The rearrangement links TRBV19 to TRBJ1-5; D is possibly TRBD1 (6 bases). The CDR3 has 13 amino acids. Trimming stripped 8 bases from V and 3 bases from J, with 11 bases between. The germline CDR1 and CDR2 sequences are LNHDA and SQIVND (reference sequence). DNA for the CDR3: TGTGCCAGTTCCGGGACAAACAATCAGCCCCAGCATTTT. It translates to CASSGTNNQPQHF.

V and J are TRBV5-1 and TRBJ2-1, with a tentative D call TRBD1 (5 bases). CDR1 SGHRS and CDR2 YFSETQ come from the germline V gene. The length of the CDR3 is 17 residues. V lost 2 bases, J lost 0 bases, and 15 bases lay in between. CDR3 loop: CASSLNAGLSSYNEQFF. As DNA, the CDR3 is TGCGCCAGCAGCTTAAACGCAGGGTTAAGCTCCTACAATGAGCAGTTCTTC.

The CDR3 nucleotides are TGCGCCAGCAGCCAGCTAGAGGACAGGGTGGCTTTCTTT. It translates to CASSQLEDRVAFF. J is TRBJ1-1 and V is TRBV4-3; 8 bases are a match to TRBD1. The CDR3 has 13 residues. With V trimmed by 3 bases and J by 11 bases, 8 bases remained unmatched. Looked up from germline, CDR1 is LGHNA and CDR2 is YSLEER.

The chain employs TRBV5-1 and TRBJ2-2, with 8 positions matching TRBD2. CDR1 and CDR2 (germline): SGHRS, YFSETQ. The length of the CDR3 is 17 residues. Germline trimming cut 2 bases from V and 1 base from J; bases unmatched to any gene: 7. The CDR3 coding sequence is TGCGCCAGCAGCTTATCGGGGGGGCTCGGGAACACCGGGGAGCTGTTTTTT. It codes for CASSLSGGLGNTGELFF.

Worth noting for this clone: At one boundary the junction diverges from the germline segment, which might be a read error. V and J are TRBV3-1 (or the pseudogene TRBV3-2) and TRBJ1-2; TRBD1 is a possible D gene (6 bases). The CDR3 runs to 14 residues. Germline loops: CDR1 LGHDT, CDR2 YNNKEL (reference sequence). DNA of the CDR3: TGTGCCAGCAGCCAAGATGGGGGCTCGAGGGGTCTAAACTTC. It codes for CASSQDGGSRGLNF.

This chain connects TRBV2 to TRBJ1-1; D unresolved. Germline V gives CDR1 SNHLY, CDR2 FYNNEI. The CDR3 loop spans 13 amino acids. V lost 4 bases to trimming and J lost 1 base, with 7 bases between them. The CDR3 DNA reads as TGTGCCAGCAGTGGGGAGAGGAACACTGAAGCTTTCTTT. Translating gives CASSGERNTEAFF.

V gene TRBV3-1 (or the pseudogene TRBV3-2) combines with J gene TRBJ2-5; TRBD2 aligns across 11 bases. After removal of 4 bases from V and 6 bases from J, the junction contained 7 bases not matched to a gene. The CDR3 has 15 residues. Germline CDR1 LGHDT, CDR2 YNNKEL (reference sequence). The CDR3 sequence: CASSLLAGGLQTQYF. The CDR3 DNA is TGTGCCAGCAGCCTTTTAGCGGGGGGGCTACAGACCCAGTACTTC.

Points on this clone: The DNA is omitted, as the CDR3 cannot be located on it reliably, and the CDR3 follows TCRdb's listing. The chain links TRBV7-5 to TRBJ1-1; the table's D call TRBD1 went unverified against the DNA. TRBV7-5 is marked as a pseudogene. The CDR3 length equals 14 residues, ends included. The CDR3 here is CARGRVGGGAEAFF.

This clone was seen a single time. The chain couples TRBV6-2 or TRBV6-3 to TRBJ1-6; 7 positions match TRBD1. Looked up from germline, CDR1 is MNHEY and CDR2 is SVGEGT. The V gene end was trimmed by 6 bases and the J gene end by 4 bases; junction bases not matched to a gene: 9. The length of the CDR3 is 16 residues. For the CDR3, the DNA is TGTGCCAGCAGCCCTTGGGGGACAGAATATAATTCACCCCTCCACTTT. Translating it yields CASSPWGTEYNSPLHF.

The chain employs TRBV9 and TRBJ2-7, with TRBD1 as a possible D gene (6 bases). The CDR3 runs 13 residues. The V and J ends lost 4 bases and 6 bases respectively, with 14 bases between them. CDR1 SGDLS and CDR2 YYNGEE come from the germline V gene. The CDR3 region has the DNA TGTGCCAGCAGCACCGCCTCCAGGGGCGAGCAGTACTTC. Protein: CASSTASRGEQYF. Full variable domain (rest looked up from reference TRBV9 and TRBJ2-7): DSGVTQTPKHLITATGQRVTLRCSPRSGDLSVYWYQQSLDQGLQFLIQYYNGEERAKGNILERFSAQQFPDLHSELNLSSLELGDSALYFCASSTASRGEQYFGPGTRLTVT.